Listed below are T cell receptor beta chains from one sample, sequenced in a study of cytomegalovirus exposure and HLA in healthy donors. Produced via immunoSEQ multiplex PCR; TCRdb's table is partial and in-frame only. The sample includes 190,000 or so clones, 80% seen only once; the top ten take around 0.69%. The specimen sequenced was PBMCs. Receptors were obtained from a boy aged 10-17 years in good health and CMV-seronegative. Each CDR3 is given with its conserved first and last residue. Fields, in order: J gene, clone size, D gene, V gene, CDR3 protein, CDR3 DNA. D genes are given only for firm matches. Size tells how often a clone was seen (once, few, many) or the class of an expanded clone, and some rows leave it out.

>TRBJ1-1|-|-|TRBV14
CASSQEEGGGTEAFF
TGTGCCAGCAGCCAAGAGGAAGGGGGGGGGACTGAAGCTTTCTTT
>TRBJ2-7|-|TRBD2|TRBV5-1
CASSLAGGPSYEQYF
TGCGCCAGCAGTTTAGCGGGGGGGCCTTCCTACGAGCAGTACTTC
>TRBJ1-5|-|-|TRBV7-9
CASSPGGGNQPQHF
TGTGCCAGCAGCCCCGGAGGGGGCAATCAGCCCCAGCATTTT
>TRBJ2-7|-|-|TRBV19
CASSIYGGGYEQYF
TGTGCCAGTAGTATCTATGGGGGCGGGTACGAGCAGTACTTC
>TRBJ2-3|-|-|TRBV10-3
CAISVRDTDTDTQYF
TGTGCCATCAGTGTCCGGGACACCGACACAGATACGCAGTATTTT
>TRBJ2-1|once|TRBD2|TRBV29-1
CSVEEPLAGGPLFF
TGCAGCGTTGAAGAACCACTAGCGGGGGGGCCCCTGTTCTTC
>TRBJ2-2|-|-|TRBV6-5
CASSYSPGANTGELFF
TGTGCCAGCAGTTACTCTCCGGGAGCCAACACCGGGGAGCTGTTTTTT
>TRBJ2-7|once|TRBD1|TRBV18
CASSPYRGPYEQYF
TGTGCCAGCTCACCGTACAGGGGGCCCTACGAGCAGTACTTC
>TRBJ2-1|-|TRBD2|TRBV6-1
CASSEGSGGIYNEQFF
TGTGCCAGCAGTGAAGGTAGCGGGGGGATCTACAATGAGCAGTTCTTC
>TRBJ2-1|-|-|TRBV7-2
CASSFQAEGEQFF
TGTGCCAGCAGCTTCCAGGCGGAGGGGGAGCAGTTCTTC
>TRBJ2-3|-|TRBD2|TRBV5-8
CASSFVGGGTDTQYF
TGTGCCAGCAGCTTTGTGGGAGGGGGCACAGATACGCAGTATTTT
>TRBJ1-4|-|TRBD1|TRBV7-9
CASSLGDREKEKLFF
TGTGCCAGCAGCTTAGGAGACAGGGAAAAAGAAAAACTGTTTTTT
>TRBJ2-7|-|-|TRBV7-9
CASSGGTAEQYF
TGTGCCAGCAGCGGGGGGACAGCCGAGCAGTACTTC
>TRBJ2-5|-|TRBD2|TRBV7-2
CASSISGKSKETQYF
TGTGCCAGCAGCATTAGCGGGAAGTCCAAAGAGACCCAGTACTTC
>TRBJ2-1|-|TRBD2|TRBV7-2
CASSSSGGAVNEQFF
TGTGCCAGCAGCTCTAGCGGGGGGGCCGTCAATGAGCAGTTCTTC
>TRBJ2-3|-|-|TRBV5-1
CASSLYEFSSTDTQYF
TGCGCCAGCAGCTTGTACGAGTTTTCTAGCACAGATACGCAGTATTTT
>TRBJ2-2|-|TRBD2|TRBV5-1
CASTSLGGRSSTGELFF
TGCGCCAGCACCAGCCTCGGGGGGAGGTCATCTACCGGGGAGCTGTTTTTT
>TRBJ2-5|-|-|TRBV30
CAWSRTPQETQYF
TGTGCCTGGTCCCGGACTCCGCAAGAGACCCAGTACTTC
>TRBJ1-2|-|-|TRBV30
CARNSGLSYGYTF
TGTGCCCGAAATTCGGGACTCAGCTATGGCTACACCTTC
>TRBJ1-4|-|-|TRBV4-2
CASSQPGLTNEKLFF
TGTGCCAGCAGCCAGCCGGGACTGACGAATGAAAAACTGTTTTTT
>TRBJ1-5|-|-|TRBV30
CAYQETVDNQPQHF
TGTGCCTACCAGGAGACAGTTGACAATCAGCCCCAGCATTTT
>TRBJ1-6|-|TRBD1|TRBV19
CASSTGSGTGNSPLHF
TGTGCCAGTAGTACGGGCTCCGGGACAGGGAACTCACCCCTCCACTTT
>TRBJ1-1|few|-|TRBV18
CASSPSRDTEAFF
TGTGCCAGCTCACCAAGCAGGGACACTGAAGCTTTCTTT
>TRBJ2-6|-|TRBD1|TRBV5-5
CASSSRQGETGANVLTF
TGTGCCAGCAGCTCAAGACAGGGAGAGACTGGGGCCAACGTCCTGACTTTC
>TRBJ1-1|-|-|TRBV4-3
CASSQERGGTEAFF
TGCGCCAGCAGCCAAGAAAGGGGGGGAACTGAAGCTTTCTTT
>TRBJ2-7|once|TRBD1|TRBV15
CATSRDDRVNSYEQYF
TGTGCCACCAGCCGAGACGACAGGGTGAACTCCTACGAGCAGTACTTC
>TRBJ1-5|once|-|TRBV27
CASSLSRGGSQPQHF
TGTGCCAGCAGTTTATCGAGGGGGGGATCTCAGCCCCAGCATTTT